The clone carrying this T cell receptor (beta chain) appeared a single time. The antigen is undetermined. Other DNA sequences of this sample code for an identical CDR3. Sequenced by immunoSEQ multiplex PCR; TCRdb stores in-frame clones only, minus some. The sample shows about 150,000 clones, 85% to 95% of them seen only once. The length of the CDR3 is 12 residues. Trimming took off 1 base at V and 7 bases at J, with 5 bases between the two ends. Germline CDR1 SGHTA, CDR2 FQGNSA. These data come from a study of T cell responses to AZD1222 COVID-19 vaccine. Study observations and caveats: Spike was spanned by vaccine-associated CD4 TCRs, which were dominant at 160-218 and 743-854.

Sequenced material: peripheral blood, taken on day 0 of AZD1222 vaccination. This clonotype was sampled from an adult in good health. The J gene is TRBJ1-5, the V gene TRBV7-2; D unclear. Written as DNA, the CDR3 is TGTGCCAGCAGCTTAGATAGGCAGCCCCAGCATTTT. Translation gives CASSLDRQPQHF.